The next 15 T cell receptor beta chains were all read from a single sample in a study of low-dose radiotherapy and immunotherapy resistance in tumors. TRAV- and TRBV-specific primers primed first-strand cDNA, covering alpha and beta chains. The authors amplified TCRs for 20 to 25 PCR cycles with a constant-region primer and a V-primer adapter. Using its own MiXCR run on the reads, TCRdb lists one record per CDR3 protein. The data contain 70,000 to 95,000 distinct CDR3 sequences, roughly a sixth of them singletons. Time point meaning: before trial treatment. Sequencing was performed on PBMCs, taken before treatment. The receptors originated from a male donor with prostate cancer.

Many counts were recorded for this clonotype. V and J are TRBV2 and TRBJ2-2; D may be TRBD1 or TRBD2 (5 bases each). Trimming pared 3 bases from V and 5 bases from J, leaving 13 bases between. The CDR3 has 15 residues. The germline gives CDR1 SNHLY, CDR2 FYNNEI. The CDR3 here is CASSERARATGELFF. In DNA form, the CDR3 reads TGTGCCAGCAGTGAGAGGGCCAGGGCGACCGGGGAGCTGTTTTTT. Full variable domain (rest looked up from reference TRBV2 and TRBJ2-2): EPEVTQTPSHQVTQMGQEVILRCVPISNHLYFYWYRQILGQKVEFLVSFYNNEISEKSEIFDDQFSVERPDGSNFTLKIRSTKLEDSAMYFCASSERARATGELFFGEGSRLTVL.

CDR3 in DNA: TGTGCCAGCAGTCGGACCTATGCGGGGATGGGTGGCTACACCTTC. This codes for CASSRTYAGMGGYTF. V usage is TRBV12-3 or TRBV12-4 and J usage is TRBJ1-2; D unresolved. This CDR3 spans 15 amino acids. Trimming left V 5 bases short and J 7 bases short, with 20 bases between.

Ten or more counts support this clonotype. The chain carries TRBV5-1 and TRBJ2-1, with 8 positions matching TRBD2. The CDR3 covers 18 residues. Unmatched junction bases numbered 13, after V lost 4 bases and J lost 1 base. CDR1 and CDR2 (germline): SGHRS, YFSETQ. The CDR3 reads CASSAFGGGSISYNEQFF. DNA of the CDR3: TGCGCCAGCAGCGCGTTCGGGGGGGGCAGTATTTCCTACAATGAGCAGTTCTTC.

This clonotype was seen many times. The chain employs TRBV20-1 and TRBJ2-1, with a tentative D call TRBD2 (5 bases). This CDR3 contains 11 residues. V lost 8 bases, J lost 8 bases, and 13 bases lay in between. Germline CDR1 is DFQATT and CDR2 is SNEGSKA (reference sequence). The CDR3 nucleotides read TGCAGTCCCCACCGGGGTGATGAGCAGTTCTTC. It codes for CSPHRGDEQFF.

The table lists this clonotype with a few counts. A single base separates this from a much larger clone, so it may be a read error. The limits of the CDR3 on the DNA are not certain, so only TCRdb's listed CDR3 is given. The V and J genes are TRBV30 and TRBJ2-3; the tabulated D call, TRBD2, remains unverified against the DNA. The germline CDR1 and CDR2 sequences are GTSNPN and SVGIG (reference sequence). The CDR3 is 11 residues long, ends included. CDR3 sequence reads: CAWGTGASRYF.

This clonotype has at least ten counts. The V gene is TRBV10-3, the J gene TRBJ2-3, with 7 bases identical to TRBD2. CDR3 length: 15 amino acids. Trimming at V came to 2 bases and at J to 0 bases, leaving 2 bases not matched to a gene. Germline CDR1 and CDR2: ENHRY and SYGVKD. As DNA, the CDR3 is TGTGCCATCAGTGAGGGGCGGGGGAGCACAGATACGCAGTATTTT. This encodes CAISEGRGSTDTQYF.

This clonotype occurred many times. The CDR3 DNA reads TGTGCCAGCAGCTTCGGTAGCGGGGGCAACCAGCAAGAGACCCAGTACTTC. Translating gives CASSFGSGGNQQETQYF. This chain connects TRBV7-9 to TRBJ2-5; 9 bases map to TRBD2. Losses at the gene ends were 3 bases for V and 2 bases for J; bases not matched to a gene: 10. The CDR3 extends over 17 amino acids. Per germline, CDR1 SEHNR and CDR2 FQNEAQ (reference sequence).

This clonotype has ten or more counts. V gene TRBV6-1 combines with J gene TRBJ2-7, with 8 nucleotides matching TRBD1. This CDR3 comprises 14 residues. Per the germline V gene, CDR1 is MNHNS and CDR2 is SASEGT. V gave up 4 bases and J gave up 6 bases; unmatched junction bases: 8. The chain's CDR3 is CASSATGVAAEQYF. CDR3 DNA sequence: TGTGCCAGCAGTGCGACAGGGGTGGCTGCCGAGCAGTACTTC.

This clonotype was recorded at least ten times. The chain employs TRBV2 and TRBJ2-2; possible D gene TRBD1, 6 bases. The V gene's germline CDR1 is SNHLY and CDR2 FYNNEI. Between the trimmed V and J ends, which lost 5 bases and 1 base, there was a span of 17 bases. This CDR3 spans 17 amino acids. The CDR3 DNA reads TGTGCCAGCAGTCCGTTGGGGACGACAGGGAACACCGGGGAGCTGTTTTTT. It yields the protein CASSPLGTTGNTGELFF. The entire variable domain, with the rest obtained from reference TRBV2 and TRBJ2-2, is as follows: EPEVTQTPSHQVTQMGQEVILRCVPISNHLYFYWYRQILGQKVEFLVSFYNNEISEKSEIFDDQFSVERPDGSNFTLKIRSTKLEDSAMYFCASSPLGTTGNTGELFFGEGSRLTVL.

A remark on this clonotype: A far larger clone is only one base removed, so a read error is likely. The chain recombines TRBV11-1 with TRBJ2-3; 8 nucleotides align to TRBD2. Germline loops: CDR1 SGHAT, CDR2 FQDESV (reference sequence). V gave up 5 bases and J gave up 1 base; unmatched junction bases: 2. The CDR3 is 14 residues long. The CDR3: CASSHSGGTDTQYF. Here the CDR3 DNA reads TGTGCCAGCAGCCATAGCGGGGGCACAGATACGCAGTATTTT.

Concerning this clonotype itself: A far larger clone is only one base removed, so a read error is likely. The chain has TRBV6-1 and TRBJ2-3; tentative D call: TRBD2 (6 bases). CDR1 is MNHNS and CDR2 is SASEGT in the germline V gene. CDR3 size: 15 residues. CDR3 protein: CASNEFGGATDTQYF. DNA of the CDR3: TGTGCCAGCAATGAATTCGGGGGAGCCACAGATACGCAGTATTTT.

This clonotype showed up just once. A much larger clone differs by one base, so this may be a read error. The V gene is TRBV6-6, the J gene TRBJ2-1; TRBD2 aligns across 8 bases. V gave up 6 bases and J gave up 8 bases; unmatched junction bases: 15. The CDR3 contains 16 residues. Germline CDR1 MNHNY, CDR2 SVGAGI (reference sequence). CDR3 in amino acids: CASSRGPHGGGDEQFF. CDR3 nucleotide sequence: TGTGCCAGCAGCCGCGGCCCACACGGGGGGGGGGATGAGCAGTTCTTC.

This clonotype was detected many times. The V call is TRBV6-8, the J call TRBJ2-7; D is unclear. CDR3 size: 13 residues. V gave up 7 bases and J gave up 0 bases, with 10 bases separating them. Germline assignment: CDR1 MNHGY and CDR2 SAAAGT. The DNA for the CDR3 is TGTGCCAGCACCGGCAGAGGCTCCTACGAGCAGTACTTC. Amino acid sequence: CASTGRGSYEQYF.

This clonotype was seen repeatedly, ten times or more. The rearrangement links TRBV20-1 to TRBJ1-5; 9 nucleotides line up with TRBD1. Trimming at V came to 5 bases and at J to 0 bases, leaving 8 bases not matched to a gene. The CDR3 has 16 amino acids. The germline V gene has CDR1 DFQATT and CDR2 SNEGSKA (reference sequence). DNA for the CDR3: TGCAGTGCTGGAGGAGACAGGGGGGGTAGCAATCAGCCCCAGCATTTT. Its translation: CSAGGDRGGSNQPQHF.

This clonotype showed up many times. CDR3 amino acids: CASSSLAGVTGELFF. The CDR3 nucleotides read TGCGCCAGCAGCTCCCTAGCGGGGGTGACCGGGGAGCTGTTTTTT. The chain is built from TRBV5-1 and TRBJ2-2, with 10 nucleotides matching TRBD2. Per germline, CDR1 SGHRS and CDR2 YFSETQ. The CDR3 loop spans 15 amino acids. V was clipped by 3 bases and J by 5 bases; unmatched bases: 4. The full variable domain, completed using reference TRBV5-1 and TRBJ2-2, is KAGVTQTPRYLIKTRGQQVTLSCSPISGHRSVSWYQQTPGQGLQFLFEYFSETQRNKGNFPGRFSGRQFSNSRSEMNVSTLELGDSALYLCASSSLAGVTGELFFGEGSRLTVL.